This T cell receptor beta chain was sequenced for a study of a mutant IDH1 vaccine in newly diagnosed glioma. Overall study context: Most patients had received both radiotherapy and temozolomide, the prior options being radiotherapy, temozolomide, or both.

Assay: immunoSEQ multiplex PCR; the TCRdb copy retains only in-frame clones and omits some. The table records approximately 36,000 clones, roughly three quarters of them present only once. This clone was detected only a few times. One end of the junction varies from germline; a read error may be responsible. As for time point: baseline, week 1 (first vaccination visit). Treatment noted: pre-vaccination baseline after standard-of-care therapy. CDR1 SGHRS and CDR2 YFSETQ come from the germline V gene. The length of the CDR3 is 13 residues. The TCR originated in a man aged 35 to 55 with glioma. Some clones in this sample may be carry-over from other donors' samples. The source was PBMCs, collected from a glioma patient treated with radiotherapy, temozolomide or both. This chain links TRBV5-1 with TRBJ1-5; D not resolved. DNA for the CDR3: TGCGCCAGCAGTTTGGCAGGTAATCAGCCCCAGCATTTT. It is translated as CASSLAGNQPQHF. Using reference TRBV5-1 and TRBJ1-5 for the parts outside the CDR3, the full variable domain is KAGVTQTPRYLIKTRGQQVTLSCSPISGHRSVSWYQQTPGQGLQFLFEYFSETQRNKGNFPGRFSGRQFSNSRSEMNVSTLELGDSALYLCASSLAGNQPQHFGDGTRLSIL.